This TCR beta chain is from a study of cytomegalovirus exposure and HLA in healthy donors. About this clone: Its specificity is unknown.

PCR used 60 Vbeta primers and 13 Jbeta primers. TCRdb keeps only in-frame clones here, not all; method: immunoSEQ multiplex PCR. The profile shows roughly 150,000 clones, 75% to 90% of them singletons. Study results and caveats: Reported results showed that the classifier diagnosed cytomegalovirus status with high specificity and sensitivity. An analysis that came later showed most CMV-associated TCR beta chains appearing HLA-restricted. Most sequenced TCRs were rare (though some public TCRs occurred in many donors). TCR beta chain V- and J-gene trimming was linked, in a later analysis, to a missense variant in DCLRE1C.

The germline V and J ends were trimmed by 1 base and 1 base, with 10 bases remaining between them. There are 15 residues in the CDR3. The germline CDR1 and CDR2 sequences are SGHVS and FQNEAQ. This sequence was found in a male donor in good health and CMV-seronegative. The sample taken for sequencing was PBMCs. The chain carries TRBV7-8 and TRBJ1-1; D is unresolved. DNA of the CDR3: TGTGCCAGCAGCTTAGATTACAGAGAGAACACTGAAGCTTTCTTT. This gives the protein CASSLDYRENTEAFF.